These 29 T cell receptor beta chains share one sample of origin, sequenced in a study of CD8+CD57+ T cells in acquired aplastic anemia. TCR beta VDJ and CDR3 profiling used genomic DNA as template. TCRdb itself ran the reads through MiXCR, one entry per CDR3 protein. The sample yields approximately 80,000 distinct CDR3 sequences, about three quarters seen once. Patients chosen for sequencing had shown CD8+CD57+ cell expansion by flow cytometry. Sample: sorted CD4+, CD8+, or CD8+CD57+ T cells (not recorded which) from PBMCs. Source of these receptors: a human donor with aplastic anemia.

The chain combines TRBV7-9 with TRBJ2-2; D uncertain. The germline V and J ends were trimmed by 6 bases and 6 bases, with 11 bases remaining between them. This CDR3 spans 13 amino acids. The V gene's germline CDR1 is SEHNR and CDR2 FQNEAQ (reference sequence). The CDR3 here is CASRQSVSGELFF. The CDR3, as DNA: TGTGCCAGCAGGCAGAGCGTTTCCGGGGAGCTGTTTTTT.

The chain carries TRBV2 and TRBJ2-1; 8 bases map to TRBD1. Germline V gene sequence: CDR1 SNHLY, CDR2 FYNNEI. V shed 7 bases and J 4 bases; nucleotides not matched to a gene: 6. This CDR3 comprises 14 residues. The CDR3 protein is CASTPGGGYNEQFF. Written as DNA, the CDR3 is TGTGCCAGCACCCCAGGGGGCGGTTACAATGAGCAGTTCTTC. The full variable domain, with the rest looked up from reference TRBV2 and TRBJ2-1, is EPEVTQTPSHQVTQMGQEVILRCVPISNHLYFYWYRQILGQKVEFLVSFYNNEISEKSEIFDDQFSVERPDGSNFTLKIRSTKLEDSAMYFCASTPGGGYNEQFFGPGTRLTVL.

This rearrangement joins TRBV7-3 to TRBJ2-1; no reliable D call. The CDR3 has 13 amino acids. Trimming removed 3 bases from V and 7 bases from J, with 10 bases in between. Germline CDR1 SGHTA, CDR2 FQGTGA. The DNA for the CDR3 is TGTGCCAGCAGCTTGAGGAAGGGAAATGAGCAGTTCTTC. Translated, it gives CASSLRKGNEQFF. The full variable domain, with the rest looked up from reference TRBV7-3 and TRBJ2-1, is GAGVSQTPSNKVTEKGKYVELRCDPISGHTALYWYRQSLGQGPEFLIYFQGTGAADDSGLPNDRFFAVRPEGSVSTLKIQRTERGDSAVYLCASSLRKGNEQFFGPGTRLTVL.

V usage is TRBV30 and J usage is TRBJ1-2, with 11 bases matching TRBD1. This CDR3 has 13 residues. Germline V gene lookup returns CDR1 GTSNPN and CDR2 SVGIG (reference sequence). The junction had 3 bases not matched to a gene; V was cut back by 0 bases and J by 9 bases. CDR3 coding DNA: TGTGCCTGGAGTGTAGGGACAGGGGGAAGCTACACCTTC. Residues: CAWSVGTGGSYTF.

In this sample, this clonotype turned up a few times. This chain links TRBV20-1 with TRBJ2-1; 9 nucleotides agree with TRBD2. Trimming took 0 bases from V and 3 from J; bases not matched to a gene: 3. The CDR3 loop spans 15 amino acids. The V gene's germline CDR1 is DFQATT and CDR2 SNEGSKA (reference sequence). This CDR3 reads CSAREGLAFYNEQFF. CDR3 DNA: TGCAGTGCTAGAGAGGGACTAGCTTTCTACAATGAGCAGTTCTTC.

The chain has TRBV10-3 and TRBJ2-1, with 12 bases fitting TRBD2. The CDR3 covers 16 residues. V gave up 9 bases and J gave up 3 bases; unmatched junction bases: 9. CDR1 ENHRY and CDR2 SYGVKD come from the germline V gene. This chain's CDR3 is CAIQGTSGGFYNEQFF. Written as DNA, the CDR3 is TGTGCCATTCAGGGCACTAGCGGGGGGTTCTACAATGAGCAGTTCTTC.

The chain employs TRBV7-9 and TRBJ1-1, with D perhaps TRBD1 (5 bases). Germline CDR1 reads SEHNR; CDR2 reads FQNEAQ (reference sequence). The germline V and J ends were trimmed by 8 bases and 1 base, with 11 bases remaining between them. The CDR3 totals 13 residues. CDR3 DNA sequence: TGTGCCAGCGCCCGGCAGGGGAACACTGAAGCTTTCTTT. Its translation: CASARQGNTEAFF.

The chain links TRBV20-1 to TRBJ2-1; 8 bases line up with TRBD2. The germline gives CDR1 DFQATT, CDR2 SNEGSKA (reference sequence). Trimming removed 4 bases from V and 5 bases from J; junction bases left unmatched: 4. There are 13 residues in the CDR3. CDR3 bases: TGCAGTGCTATACCGGGACTAGACAATGAGCAGTTCTTC. It codes for CSAIPGLDNEQFF.

The J gene is TRBJ2-1, the V gene TRBV9; D may be TRBD2 (5 bases). Germline V gives CDR1 SGDLS, CDR2 YYNGEE. The CDR3 length is 14 residues. The V and J ends lost 2 bases and 7 bases respectively, with 13 bases between them. The CDR3 sequence: CASSVRAWENEQFF. CDR3 DNA: TGTGCCAGCAGCGTCCGGGCCTGGGAGAATGAGCAGTTCTTC.

The chain links TRBV20-1 to TRBJ2-7; TRBD1 might be the D (6 bases). Germline CDR1 is DFQATT and CDR2 is SNEGSKA (reference sequence). Trimming cost V 4 bases and J 6 bases, with 16 bases left between them. This CDR3 region has 13 residues. CDR3 coding DNA: TGCAGTGCTATTCAAACCTCAGGGGCCGAGCAGTACTTC. The encoded protein is CSAIQTSGAEQYF.

Here the CDR3 DNA reads TGTGCCAGTAGCAAGATGCCTGGGGATACGCAGTATTTT. Translating gives CASSKMPGDTQYF. The chain joins TRBV19 to TRBJ2-3; D is ambiguous. The CDR3 runs 13 residues. The ends were cut back, 6 bases at V and 6 bases at J, with 13 bases in the middle. The V gene's germline CDR1 is LNHDA and CDR2 SQIVND (reference sequence).

The V gene is TRBV20-1, the J gene TRBJ2-1; the D is unclear. V lost 0 bases, J lost 0 bases, and 9 bases lay in between. Germline V gives CDR1 DFQATT, CDR2 SNEGSKA (reference sequence). The length of the CDR3 is 15 residues. The CDR3 coding sequence is TGCAGTGCTAGAGATCCTGCTAGCTCCTACAATGAGCAGTTCTTC. Residues: CSARDPASSYNEQFF.

The chain couples TRBV7-2 to TRBJ1-1; D is possibly TRBD1 (5 bases). Trimming left V 1 base short and J 6 bases short, with 12 bases between. CDR1 is SGHTA, CDR2 FQGNSA, per germline. The CDR3 length is 14 residues. The CDR3 nucleotides read TGTGCCAGCAGCTTAGTAGGATGGACACCTGAAGCTTTCTTT. The encoded protein is CASSLVGWTPEAFF.

The rearrangement joins TRBV2 to TRBJ1-2; TRBD1 aligns across 7 bases. There are 12 residues in the CDR3. Germline CDR1 SNHLY, CDR2 FYNNEI. Trimming removed 6 bases from V and 7 bases from J; junction bases left unmatched: 5. The DNA for the CDR3 is TGTGCCAGCAGCGACAGGGTCCTTGGCTACACCTTC. Encoded protein: CASSDRVLGYTF.

J is TRBJ1-1 and V is TRBV2; no firm D call. The germline gives CDR1 SNHLY, CDR2 FYNNEI. V was shortened by 4 bases and J by 0 bases, with 9 bases between the two germline ends. This CDR3 is built from 14 residues. The CDR3 nucleotides are TGTGCCAGCAGTGTTTTCCCGTTGAACACTGAAGCTTTCTTT. Its protein is CASSVFPLNTEAFF.

The J gene is TRBJ2-5, the V gene TRBV29-1, with 10 bases that match TRBD1. Germline V gives CDR1 SQVTM, CDR2 ANQGSEA. Germline trimming cut 6 bases from V and 5 bases from J; bases unmatched to any gene: 6. This CDR3 has 13 amino acids. Here the CDR3 DNA reads TGCAGCGTCATGACAGGGGGCTTGGAGACCCAGTACTTC. Protein: CSVMTGGLETQYF. The full variable domain, in which reference TRBV29-1 and TRBJ2-5 provide the parts outside the CDR3, is SAVISQKPSRDICQRGTSLTIQCQVDSQVTMMFWYRQQPGQSLTLIATANQGSEATYESGFVIDKFPISRPNLTFSTLTVSNMSPEDSSIYLCSVMTGGLETQYFGPGTRLLVL.

V and J are TRBV10-3 and TRBJ2-1, with 7 nucleotides matching TRBD2. With 10 bases clipped from V and 0 bases from J, the junction kept 12 bases outside the gene matches. The length of the CDR3 is 16 residues. In germline, CDR1 is ENHRY, CDR2 SYGVKD. CDR3 residues: CATASGRESSYNEQFF. In nucleotides, the CDR3 is TGTGCCACCGCCTCGGGGCGGGAGAGCTCCTACAATGAGCAGTTCTTC.

The chain has TRBV20-1 and TRBJ1-1; 8 nucleotides agree with TRBD1. Germline loops: CDR1 DFQATT, CDR2 SNEGSKA (reference sequence). J was trimmed by 1 base and V by 5 bases; bases with no gene match: 6. The CDR3 sequence is 14 residues long. CDR3 protein: CSAETGTGNTEAFF. CDR3 coding DNA: TGCAGTGCTGAAACCGGGACAGGGAACACTGAAGCTTTCTTT.

The chain uses TRBV6-2 or TRBV6-3 and TRBJ1-2; D not resolved. The germline V and J ends were trimmed by 4 bases and 3 bases, with 3 bases remaining between them. CDR1 and CDR2 from the germline V gene are MNHEY and SVGEGT. CDR3 length equals 11 residues. The CDR3 loop is CASSFDYGYTF. The CDR3 DNA sequence: TGTGCCAGCAGTTTTGACTATGGCTACACCTTC.

The V call is TRBV10-3, the J call TRBJ2-7; 7 nucleotides match TRBD2. The V gene's germline CDR1 is ENHRY and CDR2 SYGVKD. The CDR3 consists of 16 residues. Trimming removed 10 bases from V and 3 bases from J; junction bases left unmatched: 18. CDR3 protein: CASSVSMASGHYEQYF. The CDR3 coding sequence is TGTGCCAGCAGCGTATCCATGGCTAGCGGCCACTACGAGCAGTACTTC.

The genes are TRBV7-3 and TRBJ2-7; TRBD1 is a possible D gene (6 bases). This CDR3 is built from 12 residues. Trimming pared 5 bases from V and 6 bases from J, leaving 11 bases between. Germline-derived CDR1 and CDR2 are SGHTA and FQGTGA. The CDR3 DNA reads as TGTGCCAGCAGCGCCGACAGGTCCGAGCAGTACTTC. The encoded protein is CASSADRSEQYF.

The CDR3 spells CASSEWTVTGANVLTF. DNA of the CDR3: TGTGCCAGCAGTGAATGGACTGTTACTGGGGCCAACGTCCTGACTTTC. The chain links TRBV2 to TRBJ2-6; the D gene is possibly TRBD2 (5 bases). Germline lookup yields CDR1 SNHLY and CDR2 FYNNEI. V was clipped by 2 bases and J by 2 bases, with 10 bases between them. CDR3 size: 16 residues.

This sequence joins TRBV7-9 and TRBJ1-6; D gene ambiguous. CDR3 length: 13 amino acids. The germline gives CDR1 SEHNR, CDR2 FQNEAQ (reference sequence). The V gene lost 3 bases and the J gene lost 10 bases, with 10 bases spanning the gap. The CDR3 DNA reads as TGTGCCAGCAGCTTGGAAGGGTGGTCACCCCTCCACTTT. It is translated as CASSLEGWSPLHF.

This clonotype has at least ten counts. The V call is TRBV7-9, the J call TRBJ2-3, with D tentatively TRBD1 or TRBD2 (5 bases each). CDR3 length: 14 amino acids. V gave up 1 base and J gave up 9 bases, with 14 bases separating them. CDR1 SEHNR and CDR2 FQNEAQ come from the germline V gene (reference sequence). The CDR3 loop is CASSLGDFGDTQYF. DNA for the CDR3: TGTGCCAGCAGCTTAGGCGATTTTGGGGACACGCAGTATTTT.

This clonotype was found a few times. V is TRBV2 and J is TRBJ1-2, with 7 positions matching TRBD1. The CDR3 length is 15 residues. Germline CDR1 SNHLY, CDR2 FYNNEI. V trimming: 2 bases; J trimming: 4 bases; junction bases outside the gene matches: 7. The CDR3 loop reads CASSELRTGIYGYTF. CDR3 coding DNA: TGTGCCAGCAGTGAACTTCGGACAGGAATCTATGGCTACACCTTC.

The chain employs TRBV20-1 and TRBJ2-7, with 7 bases lining up with TRBD1. The V gene's germline CDR1 is DFQATT and CDR2 SNEGSKA (reference sequence). With V trimmed by 3 bases and J by 2 bases, 4 bases remained unmatched. This CDR3 region has 13 residues. The CDR3 DNA reads as TGCAGTGCTAGTGCCACAGGGGCCTACGAGCAGTACTTC. It is translated as CSASATGAYEQYF.

J is TRBJ2-5 and V is TRBV20-1; perhaps TRBD2 as D (5 bases). Germline V gene data show CDR1 as DFQATT and CDR2 as SNEGSKA (reference sequence). The CDR3 consists of 13 residues. V shed 5 bases and J shed 2 bases, with 12 bases lying between them. In DNA form, the CDR3 reads TGCAGTGCTCTAGCAGAAGAACAAGAGACCCAGTACTTC. Protein product: CSALAEEQETQYF.

The V call is TRBV4-2, the J call TRBJ1-6; no clear D. Trimming removed 4 bases at V and 4 bases at J, with 17 bases between. Germline CDR1 is LGHNA and CDR2 is YNFKEQ. The CDR3 extends over 17 amino acids. The chain's CDR3 is CASSRGGFQRYNSPLHF. CDR3 nucleotides: TGTGCCAGCAGCCGCGGCGGGTTTCAAAGGTATAATTCACCCCTCCACTTT.

The J gene is TRBJ2-1, the V gene TRBV7-6; a weak D match, TRBD2 (5 bases). The CDR3 has 15 residues. Germline V CDR1 and CDR2: SGHVS, FNYEAQ. V was clipped by 5 bases and J by 5 bases, with 16 bases between them. The CDR3 sequence is CASSASDFGDNEQFF. DNA for the CDR3: TGTGCCAGCAGCGCCAGCGACTTCGGGGACAATGAGCAGTTCTTC.